This passage covers 10 T cell receptor beta chains from one sample sequenced in a study of long-term antiretroviral therapy in people with HIV (dated by TCRdb to 2021 to 2024). The immunoSEQ hsTCRB v3.0 assay was used at survey level resolution to sequence the TRB variable region. TCRdb holds this immuneACCESS table with in-frame rearrangements only. Some clones are missing; in checked studies, unresolved V genes explain under half, and the rest has no known cause. Across this sample there are 9,500 to 12,000 clones, with around 81% seen only once. About 17% of the sample comes from the top ten. The source material was unsorted PBMCs, sampled 1.8 years after starting antiretroviral therapy. The receptors shown here come from a man aged 35 to 55 with HIV.

This clone was picked up one time. The rearrangement joins TRBV2 to TRBJ1-5; D unresolved. CDR1 is SNHLY, CDR2 FYNNEI, per germline. The CDR3 has 13 amino acids. Trimming took 2 bases from V and 0 from J, leaving 2 bases between them. The CDR3 sequence: CASSENSNQPQHF. The DNA of the CDR3 is TGTGCCAGCAGTGAAAATAGCAATCAGCCCCAGCATTTT.

Here the CDR3 reads CASSFRVTGHDTGELFF. Written as DNA, the CDR3 is TGTGCCAGCAGCTTCCGAGTTACAGGGCATGACACCGGGGAGCTGTTTTTT. The chain has TRBV13 and TRBJ2-2, with D perhaps matching TRBD1 (6 bases). Germline V gene sequence: CDR1 PRHDT, CDR2 FYEKMQ (reference sequence). The V end lost 3 bases, the J end lost 3 bases, and 17 bases lay between the germline ends. CDR3 length: 17 amino acids.

V is TRBV27 and J is TRBJ2-1, with a tentative D call TRBD2 (6 bases). Trimming shortened V by 6 bases and J by 7 bases, and 25 bases separated the two germline ends. From germline, CDR1 is MNHEY and CDR2 SMNVEV (reference sequence). The CDR3 loop spans 17 amino acids. The CDR3 nucleotides read TGTGCCAGCAGCCTCCCCCATATCGGGAGAGGACCGAATGAGCAGTTCTTC. Protein sequence: CASSLPHIGRGPNEQFF.

V usage is TRBV5-4 and J usage is TRBJ1-3, with D unclear. The CDR3 is 17 residues long. CDR1 is SGHNT and CDR2 is YYREEE in the germline V gene (reference sequence). Trimming pared 4 bases from V and 0 bases from J, leaving 17 bases between. CDR3 in amino acids: CASSTQSEASSGNTIYF. In DNA, the CDR3 is TGTGCCAGCAGCACTCAATCGGAGGCATCCTCTGGAAACACCATATATTTT.

The chain has TRBV27 and TRBJ1-3; no clear D. The germline V gene encodes CDR1 MNHEY and CDR2 SMNVEV (reference sequence). The length of the CDR3 is 14 residues. The V end lost 5 bases, the J end lost 4 bases, and 12 bases lay between the germline ends. In DNA form, the CDR3 reads TGTGCCAGCAGTCCGAACATGAGAGGAAACACCATATATTTT. It translates to CASSPNMRGNTIYF.

This sequence joins TRBV2 and TRBJ2-2; 8 nucleotides agree with TRBD1. Germline trimming cut 6 bases from V and 7 bases from J; bases unmatched to any gene: 4. This CDR3 is built from 13 residues. Germline V lookup: CDR1 SNHLY, CDR2 FYNNEI. The CDR3 DNA reads as TGTGCCAGCAGCCGCGGACAGGGCGGGGAGCTGTTTTTT. Its translation: CASSRGQGGELFF.

A few counts support this clone. This chain connects TRBV28 to TRBJ1-2; 7 bases are shared with TRBD1. CDR1 MDHEN and CDR2 SYDVKM come from the germline V gene. The CDR3 contains 13 residues. Trimming removed 6 bases from V and 7 bases from J; junction bases left unmatched: 8. The CDR3: CASSLVTGVGYTF. The CDR3 region has the DNA TGTGCCAGCAGCTTGGTTACAGGGGTTGGCTACACCTTC.

The J gene is TRBJ2-3, the V gene TRBV5-1; TRBD2 might be the D (6 bases). Germline CDR1 and CDR2: SGHRS and YFSETQ. The CDR3 is made up of 14 amino acids. Deletions cut 7 bases from V and 2 bases from J, with 14 bases between. In DNA, the CDR3 is TGCGCCAGCGGAGGGGTGGCCCCCACAGATACGCAGTATTTT. Translation gives CASGGVAPTDTQYF. Combining the CDR3 with reference TRBV5-1 and TRBJ2-3 gives the whole variable domain KAGVTQTPRYLIKTRGQQVTLSCSPISGHRSVSWYQQTPGQGLQFLFEYFSETQRNKGNFPGRFSGRQFSNSRSEMNVSTLELGDSALYLCASGGVAPTDTQYFGPGTRLTVL.

V gene TRBV19 combines with J gene TRBJ2-7; D gene unclear. Per the germline V gene, CDR1 is LNHDA and CDR2 is SQIVND (reference sequence). V was trimmed by 3 bases and J by 1 base, leaving 10 bases between them. The CDR3 consists of 14 residues. In nucleotides, the CDR3 is TGTGCCAGTAGTATCCTTGGCGGTTCCTACGAGCAGTACTTC. Translation: CASSILGGSYEQYF.

The V and J genes are TRBV15 and TRBJ2-7; weak D call: TRBD1 (5 bases). V shed 5 bases and J shed 2 bases, with 10 bases lying between them. Germline assignment: CDR1 LNHNV and CDR2 YYDKDF (reference sequence). CDR3 length equals 13 residues. In DNA form, the CDR3 reads TGTGCCACCAGCTTAGGGGCGGCCTACGAGCAGTACTTC. It codes for CATSLGAAYEQYF.